Following are 24 T cell receptor beta chains from one sample sequenced in a study of radiation and T cells in renal cell carcinoma. Repertoires were generated with immunoSEQ multiplex PCR, while TCRdb's copy carries only in-frame clones and drops some. In the table there are around 140,000 clones, roughly 90% of which are singletons. This sample's time point: baseline pretreatment blood. The sample's treatment: 15 Gy SBRT to primary tumor, nephrectomy 4 weeks later. This material consisted of blood, taken from a patient whose treatment included radiotherapy and nephrectomy. The source of these receptors is a woman in her 70s with renal cell carcinoma.

The genes are TRBV27 and TRBJ1-6, with D uncertain. V lost 3 bases and J lost 3, with 0 bases in between. From germline, CDR1 is MNHEY and CDR2 SMNVEV (reference sequence). The CDR3 has 12 residues. The CDR3 nucleotides read TGTGCCAGCAGTTTCTATAATTCACCCCTCCACTTT. As protein: CASSFYNSPLHF.

V gene TRBV4-1 combines with J gene TRBJ1-3; D might be TRBD1 (5 bases). This CDR3 is 17 amino acids long. Germline CDR1 reads MGHRA; CDR2 reads YSYEKL. Trimming pared 0 bases from V and 7 bases from J, leaving 19 bases between. CDR3 nucleotides: TGCGCCAGCAGCCAAGATCGCCTGGGGAAGGGGAGCAACACCATATATTTT. It is translated as CASSQDRLGKGSNTIYF.

This chain links TRBV19 with TRBJ1-6, with 8 bases identical to TRBD1. The J segment lost 9 bases and the V segment lost 7 bases, leaving 5 bases of the junction unmatched. The CDR3 sequence is 13 residues long. CDR1 is LNHDA, CDR2 SQIVND, per germline (reference sequence). CDR3 DNA: TGTGCCAGTACGACAGGGGATCGTTCACCCCTCCACTTT. The encoded protein is CASTTGDRSPLHF.

This sequence joins TRBV28 and TRBJ2-3, with D tentatively TRBD1 (5 bases). V was shortened by 4 bases and J by 3 bases, with 17 bases between the two germline ends. CDR1 and CDR2 (germline): MDHEN, SYDVKM. This CDR3 is built from 16 residues. The CDR3 here is CASSSILPGATDTQYF. The CDR3 nucleotides read TGTGCCAGCAGTTCCATCCTACCTGGGGCAACAGATACGCAGTATTTT.

The gene calls are TRBV5-6 and TRBJ2-3, with no clear D. V was pared by 4 bases and J by 0 bases, with 9 bases between. There are 14 residues in the CDR3. Looked up from germline, CDR1 is SGHDT and CDR2 is YYEEEE. The CDR3, as DNA: TGTGCCAGCAGCAGGACGACTAGCACAGATACGCAGTATTTT. Its translation: CASSRTTSTDTQYF.

The chain carries TRBV30 and TRBJ2-3; D perhaps matches TRBD2 (7 bases). The germline CDR1 and CDR2 sequences are GTSNPN and SVGIG (reference sequence). Trimming removed 3 bases from V and 1 base from J, with 17 bases in between. The CDR3 is 16 amino acids. The chain's CDR3 is CAWRRTGGARTDTQYF. Here the CDR3 DNA reads TGTGCCTGGAGACGTACTGGGGGGGCCCGCACAGATACGCAGTATTTT.

V gene TRBV11-3 combines with J gene TRBJ2-7, with a weak D call TRBD1 (6 bases). CDR1 and CDR2 (germline): SGHNT, YENEEA. The CDR3 loop spans 13 amino acids. V was pared by 5 bases and J by 3 bases, with 11 bases between. The chain's CDR3 is CASSIRRGYEQYF. As DNA, the CDR3 is TGTGCCAGCAGCATCCGCAGGGGCTACGAGCAGTACTTC.

The chain links TRBV25-1 to TRBJ1-2, with 8 bases matching TRBD1. Germline V gene lookup returns CDR1 MGHDK and CDR2 SYGVNS. This CDR3 is built from 13 residues. V shed 6 bases and J 5 bases; nucleotides not matched to a gene: 5. The CDR3 reads CASRDRGRYGYTF. The DNA for the CDR3 is TGTGCCAGCAGAGACAGGGGCCGGTATGGCTACACCTTC.

The chain couples TRBV7-2 to TRBJ1-4; unclear D gene. V gave up 3 bases and J gave up 0 bases, with 8 bases separating them. The length of the CDR3 is 15 residues. Germline V gene sequence: CDR1 SGHTA, CDR2 FQGNSA. CDR3 region: CASSLGGPTNEKLFF. CDR3 sequence (DNA): TGTGCCAGCAGCTTGGGAGGCCCAACTAATGAAAAACTGTTTTTT.

The chain uses TRBV27 and TRBJ2-5; a possible D gene is TRBD2 (5 bases). Trimming pared 7 bases from V and 2 bases from J, leaving 14 bases between. Germline V gene data show CDR1 as MNHEY and CDR2 as SMNVEV (reference sequence). The CDR3 spans 14 residues. This chain's CDR3 is CASKRVGVQETQYF. The CDR3 DNA reads as TGTGCCAGCAAACGGGTCGGGGTTCAAGAGACCCAGTACTTC.

Concerning this clone itself: Other DNA sequences in the same sample also yield this CDR3. The rearrangement links TRBV19 to TRBJ2-1; D is undetermined. CDR3 length: 13 residues. With 6 bases removed from V and 1 base from J, the gap between germline ends came to 7 bases. Germline loops: CDR1 LNHDA, CDR2 SQIVND (reference sequence). This chain's CDR3 is CASRPPSYNEQFF. The DNA of the CDR3 is TGTGCCAGTAGGCCCCCTTCCTACAATGAGCAGTTCTTC.

This clone was detected once. V usage is TRBV13 and J usage is TRBJ2-7, with 10 nucleotides matching TRBD1. Trimming removed 5 bases from V and 1 base from J; junction bases left unmatched: 8. The CDR3 loop spans 16 amino acids. The germline V gene has CDR1 PRHDT and CDR2 FYEKMQ (reference sequence). The CDR3 reads CASSTRRGQGSYEQYF. DNA of the CDR3: TGTGCCAGCAGCACCCGACGGGGACAGGGGTCCTACGAGCAGTACTTC. Variable domain in full (rest from reference TRBV13 and TRBJ2-7): AAGVIQSPRHLIKEKRETATLKCYPIPRHDTVYWYQQGPGQDPQFLISFYEKMQSDKGSIPDRFSAQQFSDYHSELNMSSLELGDSALYFCASSTRRGQGSYEQYFGPGTRLTVT.

Here the CDR3 reads CASSVATSGVHEQFF. The CDR3 DNA is TGTGCCAGCAGCGTAGCGACTAGCGGGGTTCATGAGCAGTTCTTC. The genes are TRBV9 and TRBJ2-1; 11 bases map to TRBD2. Trimming cost V 0 bases and J 8 bases; bases outside gene matches: 4. Germline assignment: CDR1 SGDLS and CDR2 YYNGEE. CDR3 length equals 15 residues.

The rearrangement links TRBV2 to TRBJ1-6; no firm D call. This CDR3 has 12 amino acids. Germline V gene data show CDR1 as SNHLY and CDR2 as FYNNEI. V lost 11 bases and J 8 bases, leaving 13 bases between the germline ends. This CDR3 is CASNREHSPLHF. The CDR3 nucleotides read TGTGCCTCCAACAGAGAACATTCACCCCTCCACTTT.

The rearrangement joins TRBV19 to TRBJ2-3, with D possibly matching TRBD1 (6 bases). The germline V and J ends were trimmed by 4 bases and 5 bases, with 13 bases remaining between them. Germline lookup yields CDR1 LNHDA and CDR2 SQIVND (reference sequence). The CDR3 contains 14 residues. The CDR3 bases are TGTGCCAGTAGTAAACAACCGGGACAAGATACGCAGTATTTT. It codes for CASSKQPGQDTQYF.

This clone occurred once. The chain combines TRBV6-1 with TRBJ2-5; 11 bases are shared with TRBD2. Germline-derived CDR1 and CDR2 are MNHNS and SASEGT. Trimming took 5 bases from V and 5 from J; bases not matched to a gene: 1. The CDR3 is made up of 13 amino acids. This CDR3 is CASSRTSGETQYF. CDR3 in DNA: TGTGCCAGCAGTCGGACTAGCGGGGAGACCCAGTACTTC.

The J gene is TRBJ2-7, the V gene TRBV7-9; 11 bases are shared with TRBD2. Germline V CDR1 and CDR2: SEHNR, FQNEAQ (reference sequence). The ends lost 5 bases at V and 4 bases at J; junction bases unmatched: 4. The CDR3 length is 14 residues. CDR3 region: CASSTTSGGYEQYF. CDR3 coding DNA: TGTGCCAGCAGCACAACTAGCGGGGGATACGAGCAGTACTTC.

The genes are TRBV5-1 and TRBJ2-3, with D perhaps TRBD2 (6 bases). Trimming left V 5 bases short and J 3 bases short, with 19 bases between. Per the germline V gene, CDR1 is SGHRS and CDR2 is YFSETQ. This CDR3 spans 16 amino acids. The CDR3 sequence is CASSSGLFKGTDTQYF. CDR3 nucleotide sequence: TGCGCCAGCAGTTCAGGACTATTCAAAGGGACAGATACGCAGTATTTT.

V and J are TRBV28 and TRBJ2-5; D unclear. The CDR3 sequence is 13 residues long. Germline-derived CDR1 and CDR2 are MDHEN and SYDVKM. Deletions cut 1 base from V and 3 bases from J, with 6 bases between. The CDR3 loop reads CASSLFSEETQYF. The CDR3 DNA follows: TGTGCCAGCAGTTTATTCAGCGAAGAGACCCAGTACTTC.

The V gene is TRBV4-3, the J gene TRBJ2-7, with TRBD1 as a possible D gene (6 bases). Trimming shortened V by 0 bases and J by 5 bases, and 17 bases separated the two germline ends. This CDR3 is built from 16 residues. Germline V gives CDR1 LGHNA, CDR2 YSLEER. The CDR3 loop is CASSQDRGTYVDEQYF. In nucleotides, the CDR3 is TGCGCCAGCAGCCAAGACAGGGGCACCTACGTGGACGAGCAGTACTTC.

J is TRBJ2-1 and V is TRBV4-1; no clear D gene. Germline V gene data show CDR1 as MGHRA and CDR2 as YSYEKL. The CDR3 loop spans 16 amino acids. Trimming left V 0 bases short and J 3 bases short, with 12 bases between. The CDR3, as DNA: TGCGCCAGCAGCCAAGAAAGGGTTGGAGTCTACAATGAGCAGTTCTTC. This codes for CASSQERVGVYNEQFF.

V gene TRBV2 combines with J gene TRBJ1-2; D may be TRBD1 (6 bases). The length of the CDR3 is 14 residues. The germline V gene has CDR1 SNHLY and CDR2 FYNNEI. V gave up 2 bases and J gave up 4 bases, with 11 bases separating them. CDR3: CASSEYGQTYGYTF. CDR3 in DNA: TGTGCCAGCAGTGAATACGGACAGACCTATGGCTACACCTTC.

CDR3 bases: TGTGCCAGTAGTATCTACGGGACAGGGGGCCCTGAAGCTTTCTTT. Protein: CASSIYGTGGPEAFF. This chain links TRBV19 with TRBJ1-1; 12 positions match TRBD1. In germline, CDR1 is LNHDA, CDR2 SQIVND (reference sequence). V was clipped by 3 bases and J by 6 bases; unmatched bases: 5. CDR3 size: 15 residues.

The genes are TRBV2 and TRBJ2-5, with no clear D. This CDR3 has 15 residues. Trimming took off 4 bases at V and 1 base at J, with 13 bases between the two ends. Per germline, CDR1 SNHLY and CDR2 FYNNEI. CDR3: CASSGSTGPQETQYF. The CDR3 nucleotides are TGTGCCAGCAGTGGGTCCACGGGTCCCCAAGAGACCCAGTACTTC.